This T cell receptor (beta chain) was recovered during a study of beta chain features in type 1 diabetes (dated 2018 in TCRdb). Context from the whole study: Mean age, gender distribution, total cell number and subset yield did not differ between patients and healthy donors. A total of roughly 100 million sorted cells were examined across all samples, and a strong correlation was observed between cell number per subset and RNA yield. The study compared the TCRB repertoires of sorted circulating CD4+ T cell subsets in recently diagnosed type 1 diabetes patients with those in matched healthy donors. Whereas all 28 donors provided naive and central memory subsets, regulatory and stem cell-like memory subsets were isolated from just 8 patients and roughly 8 healthy donors. The full study reports these points: Naive, central memory and regulatory TCRB repertoires appeared to be more similar among patients than among healthy donors. Only small numbers of individuals were included in the HLA sub-analyses, which left unresolved whether HLA type had any influence on TCRB rearrangement. Shorter templates might be favored by PCR, yet because patient and control samples were amplified and corrected together, any such skew would affect both groups equally. Patients with type 1 diabetes made fewer insertions and deleted more nucleotides at VDJ recombination sites, implying thymic rearrangement abnormalities. Because cDNA was sequenced instead of genomic DNA, activated cells with high expression could be over-represented, although the groups did not differ in activation or CD3 levels. Type 1 diabetes patients showed a moderate but significant shortening of TCRB CDR3 length in all four CD4+ subsets.

Taken from cysteine to phenylalanine, the CDR3 has 14 residues. CDR3 DNA is the only sequence kept; it has 42 bases, read in frame from the first base. At the junction V is shortened by 4 bases and J by 0 bases; bases outside the gene matches: 2. CDR1 and CDR2 (SQVTM, ANQGSEA) derive from the germline V gene. All of the isolated RNA was reverse transcribed with the High Capacity cDNA Reverse Transcription Kit, so expressed TCRB transcripts were sequenced. Deep immunoSEQ sequencing was performed on naive, central memory and regulatory T cell samples, with an average of roughly 3.5 million total reads per sample. After sorted cells were lysed in RLT buffer, RNA was extracted with DNase-treated RNeasy Micro or Mini kits, with the choice depending on cell number. Each cell subset was processed on its own to prevent cross-contamination, while patient and healthy donor samples were processed together. The immunoSEQ multiplex PCR was used to amplify TCRB sequences from cDNA, generating 87-bp fragments that spanned the CDR3 region. Amplicons were sequenced on the Illumina HiSeq platform. For the original study's pipeline: Synthetic template baselines were used to correct PCR bias computationally, reads within Hamming distance 2 were collapsed together, and singletons that could not be merged were discarded. Reads were aligned against IMGT so that V, D and J genes, CDR3 length and insertions or deletions at six rearrangement sites could be assigned. Within each subset, clonotype counts were normalized to the number of sorted cells before true diversity and Gini coefficients were calculated with the tcR R package. The overlap coefficient, calculated on TCRB nucleotide sequences, was used to measure repertoire sharing. TCRdb holds this immuneACCESS table with in-frame rearrangements only. Some clones are missing; in checked studies, unresolved V genes explain under half, and the rest has no known cause. The V and J calls and the clone size are those of that table, but D and trimming were determined from the DNA. For this sample the table gives hundreds of thousands of clones, of which less than 9.5% were detected only once. The ten largest make up approximately 0.44% of the sample.

From each donor, a single peripheral blood sample of 100 to 150 mL on average was drawn into heparinised tubes. A BD FACSAria II was used to sort naive, central memory, regulatory and stem cell-like memory CD4+ T cells with a panel that included CD45RO, CCR7, CD25, CD127, CD95 and CD27. Every sorted population had a purity above 98%. PBMCs were isolated right away by Lymphoprep density gradient centrifugation and were stained directly, without culture. Samples were stained and sorted in pairs, with one healthy donor and one patient per experiment, so that batch effects were minimized. This clone has only a few counts. The specificity of this receptor is unknown. Base qualities are not recorded, but no much larger clone differs from it by a single base.

The sequence joins TRBV29-1 to TRBJ1-4, with 7 junctional bases fitting TRBD1. Sample: central memory CD4+ T cells from blood. This sequence was found in a woman aged 18 to 35 in good health. The base sequence is TGCAGCGTTGGCCAGGGGGCAACTAATGAAAAACTGTTTTTT. This sequence encodes CSVGQGATNEKLFF.